This T cell receptor beta chain was identified during a study of cytomegalovirus exposure and HLA in healthy donors. Primers for the PCR totalled 60 Vbeta and 13 Jbeta. Data came from immunoSEQ multiplex PCR; TCRdb stores just in-frame clones and leaves some out. The sample yields under 200,000 clones, approximately 80% seen once. This clone was detected a few times. What it binds is not known. Study conclusions and caveats: CMV serostatus was the only recorded immune exposure for donors. A prior analysis recorded that most TCR beta V segments were productive about 87% or about 30% of the time.

The germline V gene has CDR1 LGHNA and CDR2 YNFKEQ. V gave up 0 bases and J gave up 2 bases, with 21 bases separating them. The CDR3 covers 19 residues. Sample: PBMCs. The genes are TRBV4-2 and TRBJ2-3; a possible D gene is TRBD2 (5 bases). The sequence came from a man aged 60-69 years in good health and CMV-seronegative. The CDR3 here is CASSQDALLVATNTDTQYF. The CDR3 DNA sequence: TGTGCCAGCAGCCAAGATGCCCTGCTGGTAGCGACTAACACAGATACGCAGTATTTT.